One and the same sample provided the 25 T cell receptor beta chains below, sequenced in a study of control samples from healthy donors and cancer patients. Repertoires were generated with immunoSEQ multiplex PCR, while TCRdb's copy carries only in-frame clones and drops some. The table includes 120,000 to 150,000 clones, less than 90% detected once. Sequenced sample: blood. These receptors were taken from a woman in her twenties or thirties in good health.

The gene calls are TRBV19 and TRBJ1-2; the D is unclear. V lost 5 bases and J lost 2, with 12 bases in between. The CDR3 loop spans 14 amino acids. CDR1 and CDR2 (germline): LNHDA, SQIVND (reference sequence). The CDR3 bases are TGTGCCAGTAGTCCCCAGTATAAGAACTATGGCTACACCTTC. As protein: CASSPQYKNYGYTF.

In this sample, this clone turned up a few times. This rearrangement joins TRBV24-1 to TRBJ2-2; D not resolved. V shed 5 bases and J shed 4 bases, with 4 bases lying between them. CDR1 and CDR2 (germline): KGHDR, SFDVKD. The CDR3 covers 12 residues. This CDR3 reads CATSALTGELFF. DNA of the CDR3: TGTGCCACCAGTGCCCTCACCGGGGAGCTGTTTTTT.

The J gene is TRBJ2-1, the V gene TRBV9; D possibly corresponds to TRBD2 (6 bases). The CDR3 is 14 residues long. With 0 bases removed from V and 4 bases from J, the gap between germline ends came to 8 bases. In germline, CDR1 is SGDLS, CDR2 YYNGEE. The CDR3 reads CASSVGGGYNEQFF. The CDR3 DNA follows: TGTGCCAGCAGCGTAGGCGGAGGGTACAATGAGCAGTTCTTC.

This clone has only one observation. V is TRBV3-1 (or the pseudogene TRBV3-2) and J is TRBJ1-3; no reliable D call. The CDR3 extends over 20 amino acids. Trimming cost V 1 base and J 2 bases, with 24 bases left between them. Per germline, CDR1 LGHDT and CDR2 YNNKEL (reference sequence). In DNA, the CDR3 is TGTGCCAGCAGCCAAGGAGCCCCTCAACAGCTCTCTTTTACTGGAAACACCATATATTTT. Translating it yields CASSQGAPQQLSFTGNTIYF.

This sequence joins TRBV11-3 and TRBJ2-7, with 9 positions matching TRBD2. The V gene's germline CDR1 is SGHNT and CDR2 YENEEA. This CDR3 comprises 14 residues. V gave up 5 bases and J gave up 0 bases; unmatched junction bases: 2. The CDR3 sequence is CASSAGGTSYEQYF. The CDR3 DNA reads TGTGCCAGCAGCGCGGGGGGGACCTCCTACGAGCAGTACTTC. Supplemented by reference TRBV11-3 and TRBJ2-7, the full variable domain reads EAGVVQSPRYKIIEKKQPVAFWCNPISGHNTLYWYLQNLGQGPELLIRYENEEAVDDSQLPKDRFSAERLKGVDSTLKIQPAELGDSAVYLCASSAGGTSYEQYFGPGTRLTVT.

The chain is built from TRBV2 and TRBJ1-6, with D unclear. Germline V lookup: CDR1 SNHLY, CDR2 FYNNEI. The CDR3 loop spans 16 amino acids. V lost 1 base, J lost 5 bases, and 12 bases lay in between. The CDR3 region has the DNA TGTGCCAGCAGTGAAGTATTCGGCCTAGATAATTCACCCCTCCACTTT. This codes for CASSEVFGLDNSPLHF.

With respect to this clone: Other nucleotide sequences from this sample produce the same CDR3. The chain couples TRBV3-1 (or the pseudogene TRBV3-2) to TRBJ1-5; a weak D match, TRBD1 (5 bases). The CDR3 loop spans 13 amino acids. The germline V gene encodes CDR1 LGHDT and CDR2 YNNKEL (reference sequence). Trimming pared 1 base from V and 5 bases from J, leaving 6 bases between. The CDR3 DNA follows: TGTGCCAGCAGCCAAGGGGGGGATCAGCCCCAGCATTTT. Translating it yields CASSQGGDQPQHF.

For the CDR3, the DNA is TGTGCCAGCAGCCAAGATTTGGGCGGGAATGAGCAGTTCTTC. Its translation: CASSQDLGGNEQFF. V usage is TRBV3-1 (or the pseudogene TRBV3-2) and J usage is TRBJ2-1; TRBD2 is a possible D gene (5 bases). The V end was cut by 0 bases, the J end by 7 bases, with 10 bases between. Looked up from germline, CDR1 is LGHDT and CDR2 is YNNKEL (reference sequence). The CDR3 contains 14 residues.

This chain uses TRBV2 with TRBJ2-7, with 9 positions matching TRBD2. The CDR3 is 14 residues long. Unmatched junction bases numbered 7, after V lost 6 bases and J lost 4 bases. CDR1 is SNHLY, CDR2 FYNNEI, per germline. This CDR3 is CASRLPGLAYEQYF. CDR3 DNA: TGTGCCAGCAGGCTCCCGGGACTAGCTTACGAGCAGTACTTC.

The chain is built from TRBV5-1 and TRBJ1-4; tentatively, D is TRBD1 (6 bases). Germline CDR1 and CDR2: SGHRS and YFSETQ. V lost 4 bases, J lost 5 bases, and 15 bases lay in between. The CDR3 is 15 amino acids. The DNA for the CDR3 is TGCGCCAGCAGCCGAAGACAGGCGGGGAATGAAAAACTGTTTTTT. Translating it yields CASSRRQAGNEKLFF.

The J gene is TRBJ1-5, the V gene TRBV30; D perhaps matches TRBD1 (6 bases). Trimming took off 6 bases at V and 4 bases at J, with 16 bases between the two ends. CDR1 GTSNPN and CDR2 SVGIG come from the germline V gene (reference sequence). This CDR3 spans 14 amino acids. CDR3 coding DNA: TGTGCCTGCTCTCCGGACAGCAAAAATCAGCCCCAGCATTTT. It specifies CACSPDSKNQPQHF.

The chain has TRBV10-3 and TRBJ1-6; D remains ambiguous. CDR1 and CDR2 from the germline V gene are ENHRY and SYGVKD. CDR3 length equals 14 residues. Trimming took 3 bases from V and 7 from J, leaving 10 bases between them. In nucleotides, the CDR3 is TGTGCCATCAGTGATGGAGTTCAGAATTCACCCCTCCACTTT. Protein product: CAISDGVQNSPLHF.

CDR3 region: CASSVVWKYKNIQYF. For the CDR3, the DNA is TGTGCCAGCAGCGTAGTATGGAAATATAAAAACATTCAGTACTTC. This rearrangement joins TRBV9 to TRBJ2-4; D remains ambiguous. V gave up 0 bases and J gave up 4 bases, with 11 bases separating them. The CDR3 runs 15 residues. In germline, CDR1 is SGDLS, CDR2 YYNGEE.

The chain links TRBV10-1 to TRBJ1-6; D not certain. The CDR3 totals 13 residues. Germline CDR1 and CDR2: WNHNN and SYGVQD (reference sequence). CDR3 in amino acids: CAYANSYNSPLHF. DNA for the CDR3: TGCGCATACGCGAACTCGTATAATTCACCCCTCCACTTT.

This chain uses TRBV6-6 with TRBJ1-2; D not resolved. There are 14 residues in the CDR3. Germline CDR1 MNHNY, CDR2 SVGAGI (reference sequence). V dropped 2 bases and J dropped 4 bases, with 11 bases sitting between them. The CDR3: CASSYAQAGYGYTF. In DNA form, the CDR3 reads TGTGCCAGCAGTTACGCTCAGGCTGGCTATGGCTACACCTTC.

The chain carries TRBV7-3 and TRBJ2-5, with a weak D call TRBD1 (6 bases). The CDR3 has 13 amino acids. Trimming left V 5 bases short and J 7 bases short, with 14 bases between. Germline lookup yields CDR1 SGHTA and CDR2 FQGTGA. CDR3 sequence (DNA): TGTGCCAGCAGCACGGCAGGGGAGCGGACCCAGTACTTC. Protein: CASSTAGERTQYF.

This clone was picked up a small number of times. The chain is built from TRBV18 and TRBJ2-7; the D is unclear. The germline V gene encodes CDR1 KGHSH and CDR2 LQKENI. Trimming left V 6 bases short and J 4 bases short, with 10 bases between. This CDR3 region has 12 residues. The CDR3 loop is CASSPGIYEQYF. DNA for the CDR3: TGTGCCAGCTCTCCAGGAATATACGAGCAGTACTTC.

This clone was seen a single time. The rearrangement links TRBV5-1 to TRBJ2-1, with a tentative D call TRBD1 (5 bases). The CDR3 spans 15 residues. The V end lost 6 bases, the J end lost 9 bases, and 22 bases lay between the germline ends. From germline, CDR1 is SGHRS and CDR2 YFSETQ. The CDR3 is CASTQASVSPPEQFF. CDR3 bases: TGCGCCAGCACACAGGCCTCCGTCTCCCCGCCTGAGCAGTTCTTC.

The chain employs TRBV2 and TRBJ1-1; D is ambiguous. Germline CDR1 and CDR2: SNHLY and FYNNEI. This CDR3 is 14 amino acids long. Trimming shortened V by 8 bases and J by 1 base, and 14 bases separated the two germline ends. The CDR3: CASELGTQNTEAFF. CDR3 bases: TGTGCCAGCGAACTTGGCACCCAGAACACTGAAGCTTTCTTT.

CDR3 protein: CAISESSGGFKGNTIYF. The DNA for the CDR3 is TGTGCCATCAGTGAGAGCAGCGGGGGGTTTAAAGGAAACACCATATATTTT. The rearrangement joins TRBV10-3 to TRBJ1-3, with D possibly TRBD1 on 5 matching bases. V lost 2 bases, J lost 4 bases, and 18 bases lay in between. The CDR3 spans 17 residues. CDR1 and CDR2 from the germline V gene are ENHRY and SYGVKD.

J is TRBJ2-7 and V is TRBV5-1; D is tentatively TRBD1 or TRBD2 (6 bases each). Germline CDR1 reads SGHRS; CDR2 reads YFSETQ. V shed 1 base and J shed 3 bases, with 17 bases lying between them. The CDR3 has 16 amino acids. The CDR3 sequence: CASSLSVVGGGYEQYF. CDR3 coding DNA: TGCGCCAGCAGCTTGTCGGTTGTCGGGGGCGGCTACGAGCAGTACTTC.

This clone occurred a few times. The chain recombines TRBV19 with TRBJ2-3; TRBD2 agrees at 12 bases. The V gene end was trimmed by 4 bases and the J gene end by 3 bases; junction bases not matched to a gene: 5. Germline assignment: CDR1 LNHDA and CDR2 SQIVND (reference sequence). The CDR3 has 16 amino acids. CDR3 region: CASSTLAGGPTDTQYF. The CDR3 DNA reads as TGTGCCAGTAGTACCCTAGCGGGAGGGCCAACAGATACGCAGTATTTT.

The count of this clone is one. The chain combines TRBV7-8 with TRBJ2-4; no clear D. This CDR3 is 16 amino acids long. V gave up 1 base and J gave up 4 bases, with 14 bases separating them. Germline CDR1 reads SGHVS; CDR2 reads FQNEAQ. Here the CDR3 DNA reads TGTGCCAGCAGCTTAGGGCTGGAAGACTGGAAAAACATTCAGTACTTC. Its translation: CASSLGLEDWKNIQYF.

The CDR3 here is CATSRVRKSNQPQHF. The CDR3 region has the DNA TGTGCCACCAGCAGAGTCAGGAAGAGCAATCAGCCCCAGCATTTT. This sequence joins TRBV15 and TRBJ1-5; D call uncertain. Germline-derived CDR1 and CDR2 are LNHNV and YYDKDF (reference sequence). Trimming took off 1 base at V and 1 base at J, with 8 bases between the two ends. There are 15 residues in the CDR3.

This rearrangement joins TRBV30 to TRBJ2-7, with D maybe TRBD1 (6 bases). With 3 bases removed from V and 5 bases from J, the gap between germline ends came to 14 bases. The germline V gene encodes CDR1 GTSNPN and CDR2 SVGIG (reference sequence). The CDR3 sequence is 13 residues long. The CDR3 region is CAWRAGAIHEQYF. In DNA form, the CDR3 reads TGTGCCTGGAGAGCAGGGGCCATCCACGAGCAGTACTTC.